This is a list of T cell receptor beta chains from one sample in a study of cytomegalovirus exposure and HLA in healthy donors. Clones were read by immunoSEQ multiplex PCR, and TCRdb kept only the in-frame ones, dropping some. The data contain 130,000 or so clones, approximately 74% of them seen just once; the ten biggest clones take up 5.5% to 8%. The specimen was PBMCs. The receptor set was obtained from a male donor in good health and CMV-seronegative. Both conserved end residues are part of each CDR3. D genes are given only for firm matches. Size values are once, few and many counts, or a class for expanded clones, and some rows have none.

size | J | V | length | D | DNA | CDR3
. | TRBJ1-5 | TRBV6-5 | 14 | . | TGTGCCAGCAGCTGGACAGCTAGCAATCAGCCCCAGCATTTT | CASSWTASNQPQHF
. | TRBJ2-7 | TRBV14 | 15 | . | TGTGCCAGCAGCCAAGATCGAAGACAGACCTACGAGCAGTACTTC | CASSQDRRQTYEQYF
. | TRBJ2-5 | TRBV7-2 | 16 | TRBD2 | TGTGCCAGCAGCTTAGGAGGCGGGAGGGCCCTCGAGACCCAGTACTTC | CASSLGGGRALETQYF
. | TRBJ2-2 | TRBV9 | 16 | TRBD1 | TGTGCCAGCAGCTCGTACAGGGGCTCCAACACCGGGGAGCTGTTTTTT | CASSSYRGSNTGELFF
. | TRBJ2-7 | TRBV2 | 12 | . | TGTGCCAGCAGTGCCCAGGGCTACGAGCAGTACTTC | CASSAQGYEQYF
. | TRBJ2-7 | TRBV27 | 11 | . | TGTGCCAGCAGGCAGGGTAAGGAGCAGTACTTC | CASRQGKEQYF
. | TRBJ2-2 | TRBV7-3 | 16 | TRBD1 | TGTGCCAGCAGCTTAGGAGTCAGGGGGCTGGCCGGGGAGCTGTTTTTT | CASSLGVRGLAGELFF
. | TRBJ2-7 | TRBV4-3 | 17 | . | TGCGCCAGCAGCCAAGACTTCCCCAGTGGCCTCTCCTACGAGCAGTACTTC | CASSQDFPSGLSYEQYF
. | TRBJ2-1 | TRBV21-1 | 15 | . | TGTGCCAGCAGCAAAGGAAGGCAGGATTACAATGAGCAGTTCTTC | CASSKGRQDYNEQFF
few | TRBJ2-3 | TRBV7-2 | 14 | . | TGTGCCAGCAGCTTAGCTTTAGCGTTCGATACGCAGTATTTT | CASSLALAFDTQYF
. | TRBJ2-3 | TRBV7-3 | 15 | . | TGTGCCAGCAGCCCTACTGCTATGAGCACAGATACGCAGTATTTT | CASSPTAMSTDTQYF
few | TRBJ2-7 | TRBV7-9 | 15 | TRBD1 | TGTGCCAGCAGCGCCGGGACAGGTTTCCCCTACGAGCAGTACTTC | CASSAGTGFPYEQYF
. | TRBJ2-1 | TRBV27 | 19 | TRBD2 | TGTGCCAGCAGCCGACCAGGGACTAGCGGAACCTTCTCCTACAATGAGCAGTTCTTC | CASSRPGTSGTFSYNEQFF
. | TRBJ2-5 | TRBV15 | 17 | TRBD1 | TGTGCCACCAGCAGATTCCGACAGGGGGGGAATCAAGAGACCCAGTACTTC | CATSRFRQGGNQETQYF
. | TRBJ1-6 | TRBV9 | 14 | . | TGTGCCAGCACACCGGACAGCTCTAATTCACCCCTCCACTTT | CASTPDSSNSPLHF
. | TRBJ2-4 | TRBV28 | 16 | TRBD2 | TGTGCCAGCAAGGCTAGCGGGGGAGGATTCAAAAACATTCAGTACTTC | CASKASGGGFKNIQYF
. | TRBJ2-1 | TRBV5-3 | 15 | . | TGTGCCAGAATTTTACTAGCTTGCTCCTACAATGAGCAGTTCTTC | CARILLACSYNEQFF